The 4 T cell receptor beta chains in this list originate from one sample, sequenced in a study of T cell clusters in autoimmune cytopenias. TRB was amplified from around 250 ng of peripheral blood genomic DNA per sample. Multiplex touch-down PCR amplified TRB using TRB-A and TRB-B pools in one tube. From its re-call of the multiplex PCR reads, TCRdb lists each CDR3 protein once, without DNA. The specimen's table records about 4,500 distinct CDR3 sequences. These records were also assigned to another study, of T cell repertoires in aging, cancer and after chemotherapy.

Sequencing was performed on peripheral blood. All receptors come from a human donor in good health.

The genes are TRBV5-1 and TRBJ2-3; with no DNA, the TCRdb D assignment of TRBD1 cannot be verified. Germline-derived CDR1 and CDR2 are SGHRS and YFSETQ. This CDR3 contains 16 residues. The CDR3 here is CASSLGDRGRTDTQYF.

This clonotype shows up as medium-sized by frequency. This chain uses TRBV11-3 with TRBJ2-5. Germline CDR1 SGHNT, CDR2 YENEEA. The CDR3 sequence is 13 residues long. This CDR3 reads CASSLRGQETQYF.

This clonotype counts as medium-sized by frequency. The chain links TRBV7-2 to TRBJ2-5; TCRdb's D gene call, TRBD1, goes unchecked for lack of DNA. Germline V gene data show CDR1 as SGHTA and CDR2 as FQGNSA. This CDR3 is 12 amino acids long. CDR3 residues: CASSLDRLTQYF.

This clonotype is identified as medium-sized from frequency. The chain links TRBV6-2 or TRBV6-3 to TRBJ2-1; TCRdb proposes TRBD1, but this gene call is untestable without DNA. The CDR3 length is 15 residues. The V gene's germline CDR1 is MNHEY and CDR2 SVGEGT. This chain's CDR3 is CASSSTGGESNEQFF.